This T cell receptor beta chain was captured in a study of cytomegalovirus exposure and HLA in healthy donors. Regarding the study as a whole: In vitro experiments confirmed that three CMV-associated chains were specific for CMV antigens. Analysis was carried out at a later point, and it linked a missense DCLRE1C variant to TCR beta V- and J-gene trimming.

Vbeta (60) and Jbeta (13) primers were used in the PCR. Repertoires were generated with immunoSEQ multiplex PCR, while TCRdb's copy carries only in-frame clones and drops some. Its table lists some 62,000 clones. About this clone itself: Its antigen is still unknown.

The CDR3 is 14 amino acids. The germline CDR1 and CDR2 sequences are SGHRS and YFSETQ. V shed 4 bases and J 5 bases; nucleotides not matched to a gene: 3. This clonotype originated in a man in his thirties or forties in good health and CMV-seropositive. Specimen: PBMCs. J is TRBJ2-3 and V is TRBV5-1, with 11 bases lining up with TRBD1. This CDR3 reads CASSRTGGEDTQYF. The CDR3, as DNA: TGCGCCAGCAGCAGGACAGGGGGCGAAGATACGCAGTATTTT. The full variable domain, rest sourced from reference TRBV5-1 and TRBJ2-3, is KAGVTQTPRYLIKTRGQQVTLSCSPISGHRSVSWYQQTPGQGLQFLFEYFSETQRNKGNFPGRFSGRQFSNSRSEMNVSTLELGDSALYLCASSRTGGEDTQYFGPGTRLTVL.